The next 5 T cell receptor beta chains were all read from a single sample in a study of PD-1 blockade in classical Hodgkin lymphoma. Each of the patients experienced relapse following autologous stem cell transplantation, and their brentuximab vedotin exposure differed. The assay was immunoSEQ multiplex PCR, and TCRdb's table has in-frame clones only and misses some. The sample shows around 70,000 clones, roughly two thirds of them seen only once. The sample consisted of peripheral blood mononuclear cells (PBMCs), taken before the second cycle of nivolumab. These receptors all come from a human donor with classical Hodgkin lymphoma.

This chain joins TRBV19 and TRBJ1-1, with 7 bases fitting TRBD1. This CDR3 spans 16 amino acids. Looked up from germline, CDR1 is LNHDA and CDR2 is SQIVND (reference sequence). The V segment lost 5 bases and the J segment 4 bases; nucleotides outside the gene matches: 13. CDR3 sequence reads: CASSPRTGKGSTEAFF. The CDR3 DNA follows: TGTGCCAGTAGTCCTCGGACAGGAAAGGGCAGCACTGAAGCTTTCTTT.

The J gene is TRBJ1-1, the V gene TRBV5-1, with D tentatively TRBD1 (6 bases). The CDR3 is 14 amino acids. The V and J ends lost 8 bases and 0 bases respectively, with 14 bases between them. Germline V gene data show CDR1 as SGHRS and CDR2 as YFSETQ. The CDR3 loop reads CASSGGLMNTEAFF. The CDR3 coding sequence is TGCGCCAGTTCTGGGGGGCTCATGAACACTGAAGCTTTCTTT.

The chain combines TRBV11-3 with TRBJ2-1; D ambiguous. Germline assignment: CDR1 SGHNT and CDR2 YENEEA. Trimming removed 1 base at V and 8 bases at J, with 9 bases between. The CDR3 consists of 13 residues. CDR3 bases: TGTGCCAGCAGCTTAGGGGGTTTTGATGAGCAGTTCTTC. The encoded protein is CASSLGGFDEQFF.

By frequency in the sample, this clone is medium-sized. CDR3 loop: CASSLEAIGAGPDYGYTF. DNA of the CDR3: TGTGCCAGCAGCTTAGAGGCTATAGGGGCAGGGCCGGACTATGGCTACACCTTC. V usage is TRBV11-2 and J usage is TRBJ1-2; D might be TRBD1 (5 bases). CDR3 length equals 18 residues. CDR1 and CDR2 from the germline V gene are SGHAT and FQNNGV. Deletions cut 0 bases from V and 3 bases from J, with 20 bases between.

The chain combines TRBV14 with TRBJ1-2, with 8 nucleotides matching TRBD1. The CDR3 covers 15 residues. Germline trimming cut 1 base from V and 3 bases from J; bases unmatched to any gene: 4. Germline loops: CDR1 SGHDN, CDR2 FVKESK. The CDR3 loop reads CASSQGQGRDYGYTF. Here the CDR3 DNA reads TGTGCCAGCAGCCAAGGACAGGGGCGCGACTATGGCTACACCTTC.